One sample yielded the 27 T cell receptor beta chains listed below, sequenced in a study of T cells after yellow fever vaccination. TCRdb recomputed calls from the 5' RACE reads with MiXCR, one row per CDR3 protein. The sample includes roughly 500,000 distinct CDR3 sequences, roughly a fifth seen only once; the top ten take approximately 15%. The sample in question was PBMCs, obtained 15 days after the yellow fever booster vaccination. These receptors all stem from a man under 40 who received the YFV17D yellow fever vaccine.

The rearrangement joins TRBV10-3 to TRBJ2-7, with 7 bases lining up with TRBD2. The germline V gene has CDR1 ENHRY and CDR2 SYGVKD. The V and J ends lost 5 bases and 7 bases, in that order; junction bases with no gene match: 8. The CDR3 is 13 residues long. The CDR3: CAISLGLVGEQYF. The CDR3 coding sequence is TGTGCCATCAGTCTAGGACTAGTTGGTGAGCAGTACTTC.

This chain uses TRBV29-1 with TRBJ1-1; no clear D gene. Germline CDR1 is SQVTM and CDR2 is ANQGSEA. This CDR3 is built from 13 residues. The ends were cut back, 4 bases at V and 0 bases at J, with 9 bases in the middle. This CDR3 reads CSVGGLMNTEAFF. CDR3 in DNA: TGCAGCGTTGGAGGGCTGATGAACACTGAAGCTTTCTTT.

The CDR3, as DNA: TGTGCCAGCAGCTTAGAGTATAATAATTCACCCCTCCACTTT. The encoded protein is CASSLEYNNSPLHF. The J gene is TRBJ1-6, the V gene TRBV7-9; D remains unclear. V lost 1 base to trimming and J lost 5 bases, with 6 bases between them. The germline V gene encodes CDR1 SEHNR and CDR2 FQNEAQ (reference sequence). The CDR3 is made up of 14 amino acids.

The chain has TRBV4-3 and TRBJ1-5, with a possible D match to TRBD1 (5 bases). The CDR3 runs to 13 residues. Germline assignment: CDR1 LGHNA and CDR2 YSLEER. V lost 0 bases and J 9 bases, leaving 9 bases between the germline ends. CDR3 DNA sequence: TGCGCCAGCAGCCAAGACAGGGAAAGGCCCCAGCATTTT. Its translation: CASSQDRERPQHF.

This clonotype was picked up a small number of times. The chain has TRBV11-2 and TRBJ2-7; D unresolved. V was trimmed by 5 bases and J by 5 bases, leaving 10 bases between them. The CDR3 length is 12 residues. The germline gives CDR1 SGHAT, CDR2 FQNNGV. CDR3 nucleotide sequence: TGTGCCAGCAGCCCCGGTACAGACGAGCAGTACTTC. Protein: CASSPGTDEQYF.

This clonotype was observed a few times. The genes are TRBV30 and TRBJ2-7; 11 bases fit TRBD1. The CDR3 extends over 14 amino acids. V lost 3 bases and J lost 3; bases outside the gene matches: 4. CDR1 GTSNPN and CDR2 SVGIG come from the germline V gene (reference sequence). The CDR3 DNA is TGTGCCTGGAGCCCCGGGACAGGGGGCTACGAGCAGTACTTC. It is translated as CAWSPGTGGYEQYF.

The chain recombines TRBV7-8 with TRBJ1-2; no firm D call. The CDR3 is made up of 13 amino acids. CDR1 and CDR2 from the germline V gene are SGHVS and FQNEAQ. Trimming left V 5 bases short and J 8 bases short, with 15 bases between. CDR3 bases: TGTGCCAGCAGCCCAGAGAAGGCGAGGGGCTACACCTTC. Its protein product is CASSPEKARGYTF.

V usage is TRBV6-1 and J usage is TRBJ2-4; TRBD2 aligns across 15 bases. V was clipped by 6 bases and J by 9 bases; unmatched bases: 6. This CDR3 is built from 15 residues. From germline, CDR1 is MNHNS and CDR2 SASEGT. As DNA, the CDR3 is TGTGCCAGCAGCGGACTAGCGGGAGGGCCCGGCATTCAGTACTTC. Translating it yields CASSGLAGGPGIQYF.

The J gene is TRBJ2-1, the V gene TRBV15; 8 bases align to TRBD1. This CDR3 is built from 19 residues. Looked up from germline, CDR1 is LNHNV and CDR2 is YYDKDF (reference sequence). With 0 bases clipped from V and 1 base from J, the junction kept 11 bases outside the gene matches. The CDR3 sequence: CATSRDSIRGLISYNEQFF. CDR3 in DNA: TGTGCCACCAGCAGAGATTCCATCAGGGGGCTAATATCCTACAATGAGCAGTTCTTC.

The J gene is TRBJ2-1, the V gene TRBV7-2; D unclear. The V end lost 3 bases, the J end lost 5 bases, and 8 bases lay between the germline ends. The CDR3 is 13 amino acids. Germline CDR1 SGHTA, CDR2 FQGNSA. CDR3 protein: CASSFNRDNEQFF. CDR3 bases: TGTGCCAGCAGCTTCAACCGGGACAATGAGCAGTTCTTC.

V gene TRBV7-8 combines with J gene TRBJ2-1, with D perhaps TRBD2 (6 bases). The germline V gene encodes CDR1 SGHVS and CDR2 FQNEAQ. V gave up 6 bases and J gave up 4 bases, with 19 bases separating them. The CDR3 extends over 16 amino acids. CDR3 in amino acids: CASRLSKTGTYNEQFF. The CDR3 nucleotides read TGTGCCAGCAGACTATCTAAGACCGGGACTTACAATGAGCAGTTCTTC.

The chain has TRBV5-5 and TRBJ2-7; 9 bases match TRBD2. Trimming cost V 4 bases and J 7 bases; bases outside gene matches: 9. Germline CDR1 is SGHKS and CDR2 is YYEKEE (reference sequence). The CDR3 length is 14 residues. The CDR3 DNA reads TGTGCCAGCAGCCCGGGTAGCGGGAGAGGGGAGCAGTACTTC. Translated: CASSPGSGRGEQYF. The full variable domain, its missing parts supplied by reference TRBV5-5 and TRBJ2-7, is DAGVTQSPTHLIKTRGQQVTLRCSPISGHKSVSWYQQVLGQGPQFIFQYYEKEERGRGNFPDRFSARQFPNYSSELNVNALLLGDSALYLCASSPGSGRGEQYFGPGTRLTVT.

The table lists this clonotype with a few counts. The chain carries TRBV5-1 and TRBJ2-4; a possible D gene is TRBD2 (5 bases). Trimming took off 2 bases at V and 3 bases at J, with 15 bases between the two ends. Germline-derived CDR1 and CDR2 are SGHRS and YFSETQ. The CDR3 is 16 amino acids. The CDR3 DNA reads TGCGCCAGCAGCTTCGGCGGTACTAGTGGCAAAAACATTCAGTACTTC. Translated, it gives CASSFGGTSGKNIQYF. The entire variable domain, with the rest obtained from reference TRBV5-1 and TRBJ2-4, is as follows: KAGVTQTPRYLIKTRGQQVTLSCSPISGHRSVSWYQQTPGQGLQFLFEYFSETQRNKGNFPGRFSGRQFSNSRSEMNVSTLELGDSALYLCASSFGGTSGKNIQYFGAGTRLSVL.

The chain joins TRBV4-2 to TRBJ2-5, with D possibly being TRBD2 (6 bases). The CDR3 runs 15 residues. Germline assignment: CDR1 LGHNA and CDR2 YNFKEQ. Between the trimmed V and J ends, which lost 0 bases and 2 bases, there was a span of 10 bases. This chain's CDR3 is CASSQDLAGQETQYF. The CDR3 bases are TGTGCCAGCAGCCAAGATCTGGCGGGACAAGAGACCCAGTACTTC.

The genes are TRBV28 and TRBJ2-3; TRBD1 aligns across 9 bases. Germline CDR1 and CDR2: MDHEN and SYDVKM. The V gene end was trimmed by 11 bases and the J gene end by 2 bases; junction bases not matched to a gene: 14. CDR3 length: 16 amino acids. The CDR3 region has the DNA TGTGCCCGTTCAGGACAGGGGCGGACTCACACAGATACGCAGTATTTT. It codes for CARSGQGRTHTDTQYF.

The rearrangement joins TRBV5-4 to TRBJ2-1; the D is unclear. The germline V and J ends were trimmed by 0 bases and 1 base, with 11 bases remaining between them. Germline-derived CDR1 and CDR2 are SGHNT and YYREEE (reference sequence). There are 16 residues in the CDR3. This CDR3 reads CASSLAGRRSYNEQFF. Written as DNA, the CDR3 is TGTGCCAGCAGCTTGGCTGGCCGGCGATCCTACAATGAGCAGTTCTTC.

This chain joins TRBV7-9 and TRBJ2-3, with 7 bases identical to TRBD1. J gave up 7 bases and V 5 bases, and 12 bases lay outside the gene matches. The CDR3 is 15 amino acids. Germline lookup yields CDR1 SEHNR and CDR2 FQNEAQ (reference sequence). The CDR3: CASSVTGDRTNTQYF. The CDR3, as DNA: TGTGCCAGCAGCGTAACAGGGGACCGCACGAATACGCAGTATTTT. Based on the CDR3 plus reference TRBV7-9 and TRBJ2-3, the full variable domain is DTGVSQNPRHKITKRGQNVTFRCDPISEHNRLYWYRQTLGQGPEFLTYFQNEAQLEKSRLLSDRFSAERPKGSFSTLEIQRTEQGDSAMYLCASSVTGDRTNTQYFGPGTRLTVL.

CDR3 loop: CASSPKTGVFTEAFF. DNA of the CDR3: TGTGCCAGCAGCCCAAAGACAGGGGTCTTCACTGAAGCTTTCTTT. This chain connects TRBV5-4 to TRBJ1-1; 8 bases align to TRBD1. The V gene end was trimmed by 4 bases and the J gene end by 4 bases; junction bases not matched to a gene: 9. Per germline, CDR1 SGHNT and CDR2 YYREEE (reference sequence). The CDR3 is 15 residues long.

The chain is built from TRBV11-2 and TRBJ2-6; 8 bases are a match to TRBD2. The CDR3 is 20 residues long. V shed 3 bases and J 1 base; nucleotides not matched to a gene: 14. Germline V lookup: CDR1 SGHAT, CDR2 FQNNGV. CDR3 amino acids: CASSFRGGHPQLSGANVLTF. The CDR3 DNA is TGTGCCAGCAGCTTTCGGGGGGGGCACCCACAGCTTTCTGGGGCCAACGTCCTGACTTTC.

This clonotype was observed a few times. The rearrangement joins TRBV29-1 to TRBJ1-1; the match to TRBD1 covers 8 bases. Germline lookup yields CDR1 SQVTM and CDR2 ANQGSEA. The J segment lost 10 bases and the V segment lost 4 bases, leaving 5 bases of the junction unmatched. This CDR3 has 11 amino acids. The CDR3 spells CSVVGQGSAFF. CDR3 nucleotide sequence: TGCAGCGTTGTAGGACAGGGATCAGCTTTCTTT.

This clonotype turned up a few times. V usage is TRBV20-1 and J usage is TRBJ2-1, with D perhaps TRBD1 (5 bases). The CDR3 length is 16 residues. Germline V lookup: CDR1 DFQATT, CDR2 SNEGSKA (reference sequence). Trimming took off 0 bases at V and 0 bases at J, with 12 bases between the two ends. The CDR3 bases are TGCAGTGCTAGAGAGGGGCGTTCCAGCTCCTACAATGAGCAGTTCTTC. Its translation: CSAREGRSSSYNEQFF.

The chain joins TRBV19 to TRBJ2-3; D is ambiguous. Germline loops: CDR1 LNHDA, CDR2 SQIVND (reference sequence). V lost 3 bases and J lost 2, with 9 bases in between. The CDR3 contains 14 residues. CDR3 residues: CASSIGWATDTQYF. CDR3 coding DNA: TGTGCCAGTAGTATTGGTTGGGCCACAGATACGCAGTATTTT.

This rearrangement joins TRBV7-2 to TRBJ2-1; the D is unclear. The CDR3 runs 15 residues. Trimming took 1 base from V and 8 from J, leaving 15 bases between them. The germline V gene encodes CDR1 SGHTA and CDR2 FQGNSA. In DNA, the CDR3 is TGTGCCAGCAGCTTAGTGTCTATGCTTGGGGATGAGCAGTTCTTC. This codes for CASSLVSMLGDEQFF.

The chain is built from TRBV5-1 and TRBJ2-7; 11 nucleotides match TRBD2. The V gene end was trimmed by 4 bases and the J gene end by 0 bases; junction bases not matched to a gene: 6. Germline V gene data show CDR1 as SGHRS and CDR2 as YFSETQ. The CDR3 spans 16 residues. CDR3 bases: TGCGCCAGCAGCACAACCGGGACTAGCGGCTCCTACGAGCAGTACTTC. This sequence encodes CASSTTGTSGSYEQYF.

This clonotype was seen a handful of times. The genes are TRBV7-9 and TRBJ1-4; D is undetermined. V dropped 1 base and J dropped 8 bases, with 11 bases sitting between them. The CDR3 is 14 amino acids. CDR1 is SEHNR and CDR2 is FQNEAQ in the germline V gene (reference sequence). The CDR3 bases are TGTGCCAGCAGCTTAGTTTCCCGAACCGAAAAACTGTTTTTT. Translating it yields CASSLVSRTEKLFF. Full variable domain (outside the CDR3, taken from reference TRBV7-9 and TRBJ1-4): DTGVSQNPRHKITKRGQNVTFRCDPISEHNRLYWYRQTLGQGPEFLTYFQNEAQLEKSRLLSDRFSAERPKGSFSTLEIQRTEQGDSAMYLCASSLVSRTEKLFFGSGTQLSVL.

This chain joins TRBV7-2 and TRBJ2-7, with D possibly TRBD1 on 6 matching bases. V was trimmed by 0 bases and J by 3 bases, leaving 18 bases between them. Germline V gene data show CDR1 as SGHTA and CDR2 as FQGNSA. CDR3 length equals 17 residues. DNA for the CDR3: TGTGCCAGCAGCTTAGCTTTCGAGGGGACACTCTTCTACGAGCAGTACTTC. Amino acids: CASSLAFEGTLFYEQYF. Supplemented by reference TRBV7-2 and TRBJ2-7, the full variable domain reads GAGVSQSPSNKVTEKGKDVELRCDPISGHTALYWYRQSLGQGLEFLIYFQGNSAPDKSGLPSDRFSAERTGGSVSTLTIQRTQQEDSAVYLCASSLAFEGTLFYEQYFGPGTRLTVT.

The chain joins TRBV7-2 to TRBJ2-7, with D hard to call. This CDR3 comprises 13 residues. Germline CDR1 is SGHTA and CDR2 is FQGNSA. Trimming left V 2 bases short and J 3 bases short, with 8 bases between. The CDR3 bases are TGTGCCAGCAGCTTACTCGAATACTACGAGCAGTACTTC. Its protein is CASSLLEYYEQYF.